The subject of this entry is one T cell receptor (beta chain). Described time point: pretreatment peripheral blood. Enrolled patients showed locally advanced or metastatic urothelial carcinoma. The data are from a study of PD-L1 blockade in urothelial cancer. Study summary: Patients, treated from about 2014 onward, received atezolizumab 1,200 mg intravenously every 3 weeks. Blood drawn 3 weeks (second dose) and 6 weeks after treatment start was analyzed. Blood samples had a median of 141,255 T cells, tens of thousands of unique TCRs, and clonality more than 0.075.

The V and J ends lost 8 bases and 3 bases, in that order; junction bases with no gene match: 1. The CDR3 extends over 13 amino acids. Germline V gives CDR1 ENHRY, CDR2 SYGVKD. The protocol was immunoSEQ multiplex PCR, while the TCRdb copy is restricted to in-frame clones and leaves out a portion. This table has tens of thousands of clones, around 90% appearing once. The source material was PBMCs, sampled around atezolizumab (anti-PD-L1) treatment. The clonotype originates from a man between 65 and 85 years old with urothelial cancer. The chain combines TRBV10-3 with TRBJ2-3, with TRBD1 identical over 11 bases. CDR3 region: CAIGTGGTDTQYF. CDR3 coding DNA: TGTGCCATCGGGACAGGGGGTACAGATACGCAGTATTTT.